This T cell receptor (beta chain) was found in a study of regulatory T cells in long-lasting Graves disease. Indicated time point: newly diagnosed GD, antithyroid drugs for less than 3 months. The authors made the TCR library using RNA they extracted from PBMCs. This clonotype was seen a few times. This CDR3 spans 16 amino acids. Germline-derived CDR1 and CDR2 are ENHRY and SYGVKD. Trimming cost V 4 bases and J 2 bases; bases outside gene matches: 10. Construction of the TCR beta libraries employed iRepertoire HTBI primers in conjunction with Arm-PCR of CDR3 regions. Under the authors' procedure: The study identified about 60 TRBV and about 14 TRBJ segments across samples. MiXCR was run by TCRdb on the multiplex PCR reads, yielding one entry per CDR3 protein. The authors' filters were not applied to this entry. The sample holds around 250,000 distinct CDR3 sequences; around 20% are singletons and the top ten take roughly 13%.

This sequence originates from a female donor with Graves disease. The chain combines TRBV10-3 with TRBJ2-5; 7 bases align to TRBD1. Source: peripheral blood mononuclear cells (PBMCs), taken at new diagnosis, from a patient treated with antithyroid drugs. Written as DNA, the CDR3 is TGTGCCATCAGTGGCCAGGCACAGGGGAGTCAAGAGACCCAGTACTTC. As protein: CAISGQAQGSQETQYF.